A few counts support the clone carrying this TCR beta chain. Antigen unknown. Trimming removed 8 bases from V and 1 base from J, with 15 bases in between. The CDR3 covers 14 residues. The data were obtained in a study of T-cell memory formation after mild COVID-19. Study-wide findings and caveats: Prior to infection, memory already included some responding clones, suggesting cross-reactive memory joined.

TCRdb reanalysed the 5' RACE reads using MiXCR and keeps one entry per CDR3 protein. The sample consists of 200,000 to 300,000 distinct CDR3 sequences, 15% to 19% of them appearing once. The sequencing input was PBMCs or a T cell subset sorted from them (not recorded which). This TCR derives from an adult woman who had mild COVID-19 (a few samples of this study predate the infection). Cell type and time point are not known. The rearrangement joins TRBV12-3 or TRBV12-4 to TRBJ2-7, with TRBD1 as a possible D gene (6 bases). CDR3 nucleotides: TGTGCCAGCCAAGAGACAGGCGGGTCCTACGAGCAGTACTTC. It codes for CASQETGGSYEQYF.